These 9 T cell receptor beta chains were all obtained from the same sample, sequenced in a study of blood T cell repertoires in COVID-19. Libraries were prepared by immunoSEQ multiplex PCR; TCRdb keeps only in-frame clonotypes and omits some of them. There are around 64,000 clones in the sample; roughly 70% occur only once, and about half lies in the top ten. Source material: PBMCs or T cells enriched from blood (not recorded which). Receptors were obtained from a woman aged 55-69 years who had been exposed to COVID-19.

This clone has only a few counts. The rearrangement links TRBV3-1 (or the pseudogene TRBV3-2) to TRBJ2-7, with 9 bases matching TRBD2. Germline assignment: CDR1 LGHDT and CDR2 YNNKEL (reference sequence). This CDR3 spans 17 amino acids. J gave up 6 bases and V 4 bases, and 16 bases lay outside the gene matches. This chain's CDR3 is CASSPRGGGAGAREQYF. CDR3 bases: TGTGCCAGCAGCCCTCGGGGCGGGGGGGCCGGCGCCCGCGAGCAGTACTTC.

The rearrangement joins TRBV3-1 (or the pseudogene TRBV3-2) to TRBJ1-2; possibly TRBD1 for D (5 bases). Germline V gene data show CDR1 as LGHDT and CDR2 as YNNKEL (reference sequence). The CDR3 sequence is 15 residues long. V gave up 4 bases and J gave up 2 bases, with 14 bases separating them. This chain's CDR3 is CASSLRQRFNYGYTF. CDR3 DNA: TGTGCCAGCAGCCTTAGACAGCGCTTCAACTATGGCTACACCTTC.

The J gene is TRBJ1-3, the V gene TRBV11-3; D is uncertain. V lost 4 bases to trimming and J lost 4 bases, with 5 bases between them. CDR3 length: 12 amino acids. Germline CDR1 and CDR2: SGHNT and YENEEA. CDR3 bases: TGTGCCAGCAGCTCGGGAGGAAACACCATATATTTT. It yields the protein CASSSGGNTIYF.

This clone has just one count. The J gene is TRBJ2-3, the V gene TRBV5-8, with TRBD2 matching 10 bases. J gave up 5 bases and V 0 bases, and 6 bases lay outside the gene matches. Per the germline V gene, CDR1 is SGHTS and CDR2 is YDEGEE. This CDR3 spans 16 amino acids. The CDR3 reads CASSLELAGRVDTQYF. The DNA for the CDR3 is TGTGCCAGCAGCTTGGAACTAGCGGGAAGAGTAGATACGCAGTATTTT.

The gene calls are TRBV15 and TRBJ2-7, with 10 bases aligning to TRBD2. CDR1 is LNHNV and CDR2 is YYDKDF in the germline V gene (reference sequence). The V segment lost 2 bases and the J segment 3 bases; nucleotides outside the gene matches: 4. The CDR3 runs to 15 residues. Written as DNA, the CDR3 is TGTGCCACCAGCAGAAGGACTAGCGGAAACTACGAGCAGTACTTC. Its translation is CATSRRTSGNYEQYF.

The rearrangement joins TRBV19 to TRBJ1-2, with D possibly being TRBD1 (6 bases). Deletions cut 9 bases from V and 7 bases from J, with 12 bases between. Germline V gene lookup returns CDR1 LNHDA and CDR2 SQIVND (reference sequence). The CDR3 length is 11 residues. The CDR3, as DNA: TGTGCCAGCAGGACAGTCTTTGGCTACACCTTC. Amino acid sequence: CASRTVFGYTF.

Regarding this clone: Compared with germline, one end of the junction differs, possibly owing to a read error. V gene TRBV28 combines with J gene TRBJ2-3; TRBD2 might be the D (6 bases). The CDR3 covers 16 residues. Looked up from germline, CDR1 is MDHEN and CDR2 is SYDVKM. Here the CDR3 reads CASSPQTATSTYTQYF. CDR3 bases: TGTGCCAGCAGTCCCCAGACAGCCACTAGCACATATACGCAGTATTTT.

This chain uses TRBV7-3 with TRBJ1-1; D remains ambiguous. The CDR3 is 14 residues long. The V gene's germline CDR1 is SGHTA and CDR2 FQGTGA. V was trimmed by 5 bases and J by 1 base, leaving 11 bases between them. As DNA, the CDR3 is TGTGCCAGCAGCCCCGCGGTAGGGAACACTGAAGCTTTCTTT. This encodes CASSPAVGNTEAFF.

V usage is TRBV30 and J usage is TRBJ1-5, with TRBD1 matching over 8 bases. V was clipped by 6 bases and J by 5 bases; unmatched bases: 9. Germline assignment: CDR1 GTSNPN and CDR2 SVGIG (reference sequence). CDR3 length equals 14 residues. CDR3 in DNA: TGTGCCTGTACGGCCGGGACAGGCGATCAGCCCCAGCATTTT. Translating gives CACTAGTGDQPQHF.